The 26 T cell receptor beta chains given below trace back to one sample, sequenced in a study of type 1 and type 2 diabetes patients. PCR was run on genomic DNA. Amplification of the beta chain CDR3 used 30 forward and 13 reverse multiplex primers. One entry per CDR3 protein results from TCRdb running MiXCR on the multiplex PCR reads. The sample has about 290,000 distinct CDR3 sequences, 47% seen once. Material: peripheral blood mononuclear cells (PBMCs). The receptor source for this set is a man aged 18 to 30 with type 2 diabetes.

This clonotype was observed a few times. V usage is TRBV13 and J usage is TRBJ2-7, with unresolved D. This CDR3 is built from 14 residues. With 5 bases removed from V and 2 bases from J, the gap between germline ends came to 13 bases. Germline V CDR1 and CDR2: PRHDT, FYEKMQ (reference sequence). The CDR3 sequence is CASSPAASPYEQYF. The CDR3 nucleotides read TGTGCCAGCAGCCCGGCGGCAAGCCCCTACGAGCAGTACTTC.

This chain links TRBV19 with TRBJ2-7; D not certain. Germline CDR1 is LNHDA and CDR2 is SQIVND (reference sequence). The V and J ends lost 3 bases and 5 bases respectively, with 17 bases between them. The CDR3 runs to 15 residues. The CDR3 nucleotides read TGTGCCAGTAGTATTAGGGCAGGTTCGCAGGACGAGCAGTACTTC. Translated, it gives CASSIRAGSQDEQYF.

This clonotype was detected only a few times. J is TRBJ2-1 and V is TRBV5-4, with unresolved D. The CDR3 consists of 13 residues. The V gene's germline CDR1 is SGHNT and CDR2 YYREEE (reference sequence). Trimming removed 4 bases at V and 5 bases at J, with 10 bases between. CDR3 loop: CASSLTPNNEQFF. CDR3 bases: TGTGCCAGCAGCCTGACACCAAACAATGAGCAGTTCTTC.

This rearrangement joins TRBV6-2 or TRBV6-3 to TRBJ2-7; 10 bases match TRBD1. CDR3 length: 13 residues. With 9 bases clipped from V and 3 bases from J, the junction kept 5 bases outside the gene matches. CDR1 and CDR2 from the germline V gene are MNHEY and SVGEGT. The CDR3 region has the DNA TGTGCCAGTGGGGACAGGGGTTTCTACGAGCAGTACTTC. As protein: CASGDRGFYEQYF.

The rearrangement joins TRBV24-1 to TRBJ2-5; 13 nucleotides align to TRBD2. V was clipped by 9 bases and J by 1 base; unmatched bases: 4. This CDR3 comprises 15 residues. Germline V gene sequence: CDR1 KGHDR, CDR2 SFDVKD. The CDR3: CATQGTSGTQETQYF. The CDR3 DNA is TGTGCCACCCAAGGGACTAGCGGGACCCAAGAGACCCAGTACTTC.

V usage is TRBV2 and J usage is TRBJ1-2; TRBD1 is a possible D gene (5 bases). The germline V gene encodes CDR1 SNHLY and CDR2 FYNNEI. Trimming left V 6 bases short and J 6 bases short, with 11 bases between. The CDR3 is 12 amino acids. CDR3 DNA sequence: TGTGCCAGCAGGGAGACAGCGGATGGCTACACCTTC. Translated, it gives CASRETADGYTF.

J is TRBJ1-5 and V is TRBV19, with TRBD1 matching 12 bases. Looked up from germline, CDR1 is LNHDA and CDR2 is SQIVND (reference sequence). The CDR3 has 17 amino acids. V lost 2 bases, J lost 2 bases, and 4 bases stayed unmatched. The CDR3 spells CASSIPGTGGGNQPQHF. The CDR3 bases are TGTGCCAGTAGTATACCCGGGACAGGGGGCGGCAATCAGCCCCAGCATTTT.

V and J are TRBV15 and TRBJ2-7, with a possible D match to TRBD2 (6 bases). CDR1 is LNHNV, CDR2 YYDKDF, per germline (reference sequence). The CDR3 sequence is 17 residues long. The V and J ends lost 0 bases and 0 bases respectively, with 15 bases between them. The CDR3 nucleotides read TGTGCCACCAGCAGAGAAGTATGGCGGGATACCTCCTACGAGCAGTACTTC. Translated: CATSREVWRDTSYEQYF.

The chain has TRBV6-5 and TRBJ2-5; unclear D gene. The CDR3 runs 14 residues. Germline values: CDR1 MNHEY, CDR2 SVGAGI. V dropped 6 bases and J dropped 1 base, with 12 bases sitting between them. The CDR3 spells CASRKGPSQETQYF. CDR3 in DNA: TGTGCCAGCAGAAAAGGGCCCTCCCAAGAGACCCAGTACTTC.

V is TRBV9 and J is TRBJ2-1; 8 bases are a match to TRBD1. Losses at the gene ends were 2 bases for V and 3 bases for J; bases not matched to a gene: 1. The CDR3 has 14 residues. Per the germline V gene, CDR1 is SGDLS and CDR2 is YYNGEE. CDR3 protein: CASSVGTGYNEQFF. In DNA form, the CDR3 reads TGTGCCAGCAGCGTCGGGACAGGCTACAATGAGCAGTTCTTC.

This clonotype has just a few counts. The chain is built from TRBV29-1 and TRBJ2-7; D uncertain. The V gene's germline CDR1 is SQVTM and CDR2 ANQGSEA. CDR3 length: 11 residues. Between the trimmed V and J ends, which lost 6 bases and 5 bases, there was a span of 11 bases. The CDR3 nucleotides read TGCAGCGTGGTGGGCCTTCACGAGCAGTACTTC. The encoded protein is CSVVGLHEQYF.

The sample holds a few counts of this clonotype. This chain links TRBV7-2 with TRBJ2-5, with TRBD1 matching over 7 bases. Trimming cost V 1 base and J 5 bases; bases outside gene matches: 7. Germline V gene lookup returns CDR1 SGHTA and CDR2 FQGNSA. There are 15 residues in the CDR3. CDR3 in DNA: TGTGCCAGCAGCTTAGAGGCAGGGGGTGTGGAGACCCAGTACTTC. Translated, it gives CASSLEAGGVETQYF.

The chain couples TRBV24-1 to TRBJ2-1, with no clear D. Trimming took off 3 bases at V and 13 bases at J, with 12 bases between the two ends. The CDR3 has 12 amino acids. The germline gives CDR1 KGHDR, CDR2 SFDVKD. CDR3 sequence: CATSDPGGLQFF. CDR3 DNA sequence: TGTGCCACCAGTGATCCGGGCGGTCTTCAGTTCTTC.

With regard to this clonotype: A much larger clone differs from this one at a single base, so this may be a read error. The V and J genes are TRBV7-8 and TRBJ2-5; D perhaps matches TRBD1 (6 bases). CDR3 length: 13 amino acids. Germline V CDR1 and CDR2: SGHVS, FQNEAQ. V was clipped by 8 bases and J by 3 bases, with 13 bases between them. CDR3 coding DNA: TGTGCCAGCTGGGGTCAGGGGAAAGAGACCCAGTACTTC. Its protein is CASWGQGKETQYF.

The chain has TRBV19 and TRBJ2-1; the match to TRBD2 covers 7 bases. This CDR3 region has 15 residues. The V segment lost 2 bases and the J segment 2 bases; nucleotides outside the gene matches: 3. CDR1 and CDR2 (germline): LNHDA, SQIVND (reference sequence). The CDR3 here is CASSILGGAYNEQFF. As DNA, the CDR3 is TGTGCCAGTAGTATACTGGGGGGGGCCTACAATGAGCAGTTCTTC. Looking up the rest from reference TRBV19 and TRBJ2-1 gives the full variable domain: DGGITQSPKYLFRKEGQNVTLSCEQNLNHDAMYWYRQDPGQGLRLIYYSQIVNDFQKGDIAEGYSVSREKKESFPLTVTSAQKNPTAFYLCASSILGGAYNEQFFGPGTRLTVL.

The chain recombines TRBV3-1 with TRBJ1-1; D is unclear. Between the trimmed V and J ends, which lost 7 bases and 4 bases, there was a span of 13 bases. CDR3 length: 13 residues. CDR1 is LGHDT and CDR2 is YNNKEL in the germline V gene (reference sequence). For the CDR3, the DNA is TGTGCCAGCACCAAGGGCTACGGCACTGAAGCTTTCTTT. As protein: CASTKGYGTEAFF.

The chain combines TRBV7-3 with TRBJ1-6; D gene uncertain. The germline V gene encodes CDR1 SGHTA and CDR2 FQGTGA. V lost 5 bases and J lost 11, with 19 bases in between. The CDR3 loop spans 15 amino acids. DNA for the CDR3: TGTGCCAGCAGCGACCCCTTCGACCCAAGGACACCCCTCCACTTT. It encodes CASSDPFDPRTPLHF.

The chain is built from TRBV2 and TRBJ1-1, with D perhaps TRBD1 (6 bases). The CDR3 runs to 14 residues. Germline V gives CDR1 SNHLY, CDR2 FYNNEI. V gave up 5 bases and J gave up 5 bases, with 15 bases separating them. This chain's CDR3 is CASSPSGAGTEAFF. CDR3 in DNA: TGTGCCAGCAGTCCGTCGGGGGCAGGAACTGAAGCTTTCTTT.

V usage is TRBV10-3 and J usage is TRBJ1-1; tentatively, D is TRBD1 (6 bases). V lost 5 bases to trimming and J lost 6 bases, with 10 bases between them. Per the germline V gene, CDR1 is ENHRY and CDR2 is SYGVKD. The CDR3 has 12 amino acids. The CDR3, as DNA: TGTGCCATCAGTATTCAGGGGTCTGAAGCTTTCTTT. It is translated as CAISIQGSEAFF.

As to this clonotype: A junction end diverges from the germline sequence, so it may reflect a read error. The rearrangement uses TRBV10-2 and TRBJ1-5, with a tentative D call TRBD1 (5 bases). The CDR3 is 16 residues long. The germline V gene encodes CDR1 WSHSY and CDR2 SAAADI. CDR3: CASNESPGNSNQPQHF. The CDR3 DNA follows: TGCGCCAGCAATGAGTCGCCAGGGAATAGCAATCAGCCCCAGCATTTT.

The chain uses TRBV29-1 and TRBJ2-6; D remains ambiguous. Germline assignment: CDR1 SQVTM and CDR2 ANQGSEA. This CDR3 has 15 residues. The ends were cut back, 0 bases at V and 4 bases at J, with 10 bases in the middle. DNA for the CDR3: TGCAGCGTTGAAGATCAGAATAGGGGGGCCAACGTCCTGACTTTC. It encodes CSVEDQNRGANVLTF.

The chain links TRBV29-1 to TRBJ2-1; no firm D call. The CDR3 is 12 residues long. Trimming took 5 bases from V and 1 from J, leaving 6 bases between them. Germline CDR1 SQVTM, CDR2 ANQGSEA. The CDR3 DNA reads as TGCAGCGTTAGCCGTTCCTACAATGAGCAGTTCTTC. Amino acid sequence: CSVSRSYNEQFF.

This clonotype was detected only once. The V and J genes are TRBV27 and TRBJ2-3; D gene unclear. The V and J ends lost 4 bases and 2 bases respectively, with 19 bases between them. Looked up from germline, CDR1 is MNHEY and CDR2 is SMNVEV (reference sequence). This CDR3 has 17 residues. CDR3 residues: CASSYRSERPPTDTQYF. CDR3 DNA: TGTGCCAGCAGTTACCGTTCCGAGCGCCCCCCCACAGATACGCAGTATTTT.

This chain links TRBV27 with TRBJ2-1; D is possibly TRBD1 (5 bases). Deletions cut 6 bases from V and 3 bases from J, with 15 bases between. The CDR3 has 15 residues. Per the germline V gene, CDR1 is MNHEY and CDR2 is SMNVEV (reference sequence). CDR3 loop: CASSQWQGRYNEQFF. The CDR3 region has the DNA TGTGCCAGCAGCCAATGGCAGGGCCGCTACAATGAGCAGTTCTTC.

Only a few counts were recorded for this clonotype. This sequence joins TRBV6-6 and TRBJ2-3; 9 bases are shared with TRBD2. CDR1 is MNHNY and CDR2 is SVGAGI in the germline V gene (reference sequence). The CDR3 consists of 17 residues. The V segment lost 6 bases and the J segment 0 bases; nucleotides outside the gene matches: 10. The CDR3 DNA follows: TGTGCCAGCAGCTTAGGCAGCGGGGGGAGCAGCACAGATACGCAGTATTTT. Amino acids: CASSLGSGGSSTDTQYF.

In this sample, this clonotype turned up once. The chain carries TRBV9 and TRBJ2-1; the D gene is possibly TRBD2 (5 bases). Trimming pared 3 bases from V and 3 bases from J, leaving 22 bases between. The CDR3 is 18 residues long. Germline CDR1 and CDR2: SGDLS and YYNGEE. The CDR3 coding sequence is TGTGCCAGCAGCGCCCTAGCAGCCGGCCCCAGACTCTACAATGAGCAGTTCTTC. This gives the protein CASSALAAGPRLYNEQFF.